The clone carrying this T cell receptor (beta chain) was seen more than once but under ten times. One entry per CDR3 protein, called by TCRdb with MiXCR from the reads. The sample consists of 150,000 to 200,000 distinct CDR3 sequences, around an eighth of them appearing once. This CDR3 has 15 amino acids. Deletions cut 4 bases from V and 2 bases from J, with 12 bases between. Germline V CDR1 and CDR2: SGHTA, FQGTGA. The data originate from a study of T cell repertoires in cytomegalovirus infection. The rearrangement joins TRBV7-3 to TRBJ2-1; D may be TRBD1 (5 bases). Sequenced material: PBMCs. The clonotype comes from a human donor in good health (CMV status not recorded). Some clones in this sample may be carry-over from other donors' samples. CDR3 residues: CASSSYRKPYNEQFF. CDR3 in DNA: TGTGCCAGCAGCTCCTACAGGAAGCCCTACAATGAGCAGTTCTTC.